In this sample, the clone carrying this T cell receptor beta chain turned up once. Its target is unknown. Germline V gives CDR1 MDHEN, CDR2 SYDVKM. This CDR3 has 13 residues. V was cut by 3 bases and J by 1 base, with 6 bases left in between. The data were obtained in a study of PD-L1 blockade in urothelial cancer. General study results and limits: Those with durable benefit had larger increases in tumor-associated blood clones at 3 weeks.

Specified time point: peripheral blood 6 weeks after treatment start. Sequencing was performed with immunoSEQ multiplex PCR; in TCRdb, only in-frame clones are kept and a portion is missing. There are roughly 120,000 clones in the sample; approximately 89% occur only once, and approximately 3.5% lies in the top ten. The source of this sequence is a man between 60 and 70 years old with urothelial cancer. Source: PBMCs, taken around atezolizumab (anti-PD-L1) treatment. The rearrangement links TRBV28 to TRBJ1-1; TRBD1 is a possible D gene (5 bases). In nucleotides, the CDR3 is TGTGCCAGCAGTTTCCAGGGGAACACTGAAGCTTTCTTT. Its protein product is CASSFQGNTEAFF.